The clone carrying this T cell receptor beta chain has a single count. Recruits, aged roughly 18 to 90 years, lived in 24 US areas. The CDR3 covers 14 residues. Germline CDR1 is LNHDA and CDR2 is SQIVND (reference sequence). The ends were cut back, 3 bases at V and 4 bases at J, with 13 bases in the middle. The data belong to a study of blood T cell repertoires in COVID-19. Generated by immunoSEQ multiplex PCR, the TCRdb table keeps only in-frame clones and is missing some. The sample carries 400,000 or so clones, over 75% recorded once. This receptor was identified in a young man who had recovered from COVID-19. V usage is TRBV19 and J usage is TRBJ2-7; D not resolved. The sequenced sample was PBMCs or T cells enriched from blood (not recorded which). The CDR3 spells CASSIERYGYEQYF. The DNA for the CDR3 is TGTGCCAGTAGTATTGAGAGGTACGGGTACGAGCAGTACTTC.